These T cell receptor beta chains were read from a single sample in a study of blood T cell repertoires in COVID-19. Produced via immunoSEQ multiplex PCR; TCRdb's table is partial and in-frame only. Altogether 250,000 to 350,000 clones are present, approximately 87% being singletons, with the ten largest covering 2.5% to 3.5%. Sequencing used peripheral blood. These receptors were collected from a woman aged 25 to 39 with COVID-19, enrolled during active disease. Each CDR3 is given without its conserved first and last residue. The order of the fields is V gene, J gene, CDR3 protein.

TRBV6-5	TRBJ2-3	ASSPDNTDTQY
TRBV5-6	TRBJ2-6	ASSLYGSGANVLT
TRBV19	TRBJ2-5	ASSIRRGEETQY
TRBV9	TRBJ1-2	ASSVAPTANYGYT
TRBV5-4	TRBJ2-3	ASSGELAGATDTQY
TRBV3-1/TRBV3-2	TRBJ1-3	ASSQGSTASSPGNTIY
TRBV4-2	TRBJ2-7	ASSQGGSMREQY
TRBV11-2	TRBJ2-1	ASSPGLAGAYNEQF
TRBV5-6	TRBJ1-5	ASSSDTDQPQH
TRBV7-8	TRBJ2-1	ASSTSGISYNEQF
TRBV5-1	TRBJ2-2	ASSPPGQGTTGELF
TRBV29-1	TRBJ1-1	SVAYRDTEAF
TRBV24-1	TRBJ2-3	ATSQPGQSTDTQY
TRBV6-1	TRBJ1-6	ASSESPSPLH
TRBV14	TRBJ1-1	ASSQLQGAGTEAF
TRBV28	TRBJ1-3	ASSMGQVGNTIY
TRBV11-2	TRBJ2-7	ASSLGSAGFSYEQY
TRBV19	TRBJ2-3	ASSISGVSVDTQY
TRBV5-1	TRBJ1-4	ASSLGGGEKLF
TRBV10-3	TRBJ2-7	AIRGGSGTPYEQY
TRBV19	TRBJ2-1	ASRDGVSSYNEQF
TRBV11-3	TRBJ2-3	ASSPRTGSTDTQY
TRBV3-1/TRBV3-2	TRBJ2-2	ASSQVPSTLAGELF
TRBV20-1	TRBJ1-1	STLRVIEAF
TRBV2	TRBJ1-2	ASSEAGLGGYT
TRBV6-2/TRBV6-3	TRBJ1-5	ASSYGVRGGNQPQH
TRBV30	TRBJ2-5	AWSVESTGETQY
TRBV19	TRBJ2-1	ASSTRTGYNEQF
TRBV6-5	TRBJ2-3	ASRKRGGTTDTQY
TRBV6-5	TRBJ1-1	ASTRDAGMNTEAF
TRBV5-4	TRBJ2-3	ASSYLRGSTDTQY
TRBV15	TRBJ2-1	ATCGTGAYNEQF
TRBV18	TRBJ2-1	ASSTTKDYNEQF
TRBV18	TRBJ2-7	ASSPSGGREQY
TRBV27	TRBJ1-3	ASRRDNSGNTIY
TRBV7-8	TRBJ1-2	ASSLDRVGGYT
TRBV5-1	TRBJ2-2	ASSLVRGPTNTGELF
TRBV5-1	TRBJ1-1	ASSLATGGPPEAF
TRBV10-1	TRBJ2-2	ASSARQGNTGELF
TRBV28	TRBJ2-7	ASSLLPQGAYYEQY
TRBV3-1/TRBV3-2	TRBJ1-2	ASSPAGTGTGGYT
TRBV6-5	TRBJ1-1	ASLEPNTEAF
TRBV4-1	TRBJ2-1	ASSQGAAANEQF
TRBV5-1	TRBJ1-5	ASSLGASNQPQH
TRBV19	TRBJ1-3	ASSRRTGEDTIY
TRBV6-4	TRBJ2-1	ASSEGLAGGPDEQF
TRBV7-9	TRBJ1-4	ASSLKQGNEKLF
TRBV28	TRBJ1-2	ASRTEQGANYGYT
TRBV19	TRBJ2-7	ASSTGTGTSYEQY
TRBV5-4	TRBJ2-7	ASSWGQGISSYEQY
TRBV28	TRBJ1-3	ASSLYSGSSGNTIY
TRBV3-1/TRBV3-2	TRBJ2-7	ASSQGRYEQY
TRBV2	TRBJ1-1	ASTRGGPEAF
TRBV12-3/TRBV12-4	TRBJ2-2	ASSLRGPGELF
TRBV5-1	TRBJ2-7	ASSWVQGSGEQY